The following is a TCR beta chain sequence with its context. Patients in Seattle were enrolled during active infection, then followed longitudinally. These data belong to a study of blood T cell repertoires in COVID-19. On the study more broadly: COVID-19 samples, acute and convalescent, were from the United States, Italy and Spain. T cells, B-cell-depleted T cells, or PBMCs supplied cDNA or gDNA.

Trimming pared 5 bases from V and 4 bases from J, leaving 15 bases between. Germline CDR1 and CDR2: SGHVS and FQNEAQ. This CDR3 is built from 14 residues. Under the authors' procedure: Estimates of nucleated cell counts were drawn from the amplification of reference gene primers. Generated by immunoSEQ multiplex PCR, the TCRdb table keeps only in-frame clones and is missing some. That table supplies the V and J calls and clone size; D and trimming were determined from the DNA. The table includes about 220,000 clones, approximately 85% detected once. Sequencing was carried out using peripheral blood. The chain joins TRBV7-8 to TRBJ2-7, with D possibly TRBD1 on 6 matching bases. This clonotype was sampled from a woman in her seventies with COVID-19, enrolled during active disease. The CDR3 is CASSLVLQGYEQYF. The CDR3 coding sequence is TGTGCCAGCAGCCTCGTATTACAGGGTTACGAGCAGTACTTC.